A selection of T cell receptor beta chains follows, all from one sample in a study of beta chain features in type 1 diabetes. TCRdb keeps only in-frame clones here, not all; method: immunoSEQ multiplex PCR. Here the sample spans under 300,000 clones, 27% being singletons. The sample consisted of central memory CD4+ T cells from blood. The receptor source for this set is a young man in good health. Both conserved end residues are part of each CDR3. A D gene is named only where the DNA matches it firmly. Expanded clones are given a class, and other clones once, few, many or no size at all.

TRBJ1-2,-,few,TRBV5-1,CASSLAPGTQYGYTF,TGCGCCAGCAGCTTGGCCCCCGGGACACAATATGGCTACACCTTC
TRBJ2-3,TRBD2,few,TRBV9,CASSPLSAGGTDTQYF,TGTGCCAGCAGCCCTTTGTCCGCGGGGGGCACAGATACGCAGTATTTT
TRBJ2-3,-,once,TRBV30,CAWSVQSTDTQYF,TGTGCCTGGAGTGTACAGAGCACAGATACGCAGTATTTT
TRBJ2-5,TRBD2,-,TRBV7-2,CASSNGTRLGTQYF,TGTGCCAGCAGCAACGGGACTAGGTTAGGGACCCAGTACTTC
TRBJ1-2,-,-,TRBV5-6,CASSLTKGYTF,TGTGCCAGCAGCTTGACAAAGGGCTACACCTTC
TRBJ2-5,-,many,TRBV30,CAWNLRGGPQETQYF,TGTGCCTGGAACTTGAGGGGCGGGCCGCAAGAGACCCAGTACTTC
TRBJ2-7,-,-,TRBV30,CAWSVQGSYEQYF,TGTGCCTGGAGTGTACAGGGTTCCTACGAGCAGTACTTC
TRBJ2-7,TRBD2,many,TRBV23-1,CASSQSRTSYEQYF,TGCGCCAGCAGTCAATCGAGGACTAGCTACGAGCAGTACTTC
TRBJ1-5,TRBD1,-,TRBV28,CASHGTGPQPQHF,TGTGCCAGCCACGGGACAGGACCTCAGCCCCAGCATTTT
TRBJ2-4,-,many,TRBV7-8,CASSLEEDSNIQYF,TGTGCCAGCAGCTTAGAGGAGGACAGCAACATTCAGTACTTC
TRBJ2-7,TRBD1,-,TRBV5-4,CASSLDRFLTYEQYF,TGTGCCAGCAGTCTGGACAGGTTCTTAACCTACGAGCAGTACTTC
TRBJ1-2,-,-,TRBV7-2,CASSGRVRANYGYTF,TGTGCCAGCAGCGGCCGGGTCCGAGCTAACTATGGCTACACCTTC
TRBJ2-1,-,few,TRBV29-1,CSVGGISNEQFF,TGCAGCGTTGGTGGGATCTCCAATGAGCAGTTCTTC
TRBJ2-4,-,few,TRBV14,CASSAGLSLNIQYF,TGTGCCAGCAGCGCTGGACTTTCCCTAAACATTCAGTACTTC
TRBJ1-3,TRBD1,few,TRBV5-1,CASSFDRASGNTIYF,TGCGCCAGCAGCTTTGACAGGGCCAGCGGAAACACCATATATTTT
TRBJ1-2,TRBD1,-,TRBV19,CATDRGGGYTF,TGTGCCACCGACAGGGGCGGAGGCTACACCTTC
TRBJ2-1,TRBD1,few,TRBV6-5,CASLQGYGINEQFF,TGTGCCAGCTTACAGGGGTATGGCATCAATGAGCAGTTCTTC
TRBJ2-7,-,-,TRBV6-6,CASSFGQYGEQYF,TGTGCCAGCAGCTTCGGACAGTACGGCGAGCAGTACTTC
TRBJ1-6,TRBD1,-,TRBV27,CASSPSGGGNSPLHF,TGTGCCAGCAGTCCCTCAGGGGGAGGGAATTCACCCCTCCACTTT
TRBJ1-5,TRBD1,once,TRBV5-1,CASSLNRGGQPQHF,TGCGCCAGCAGCTTGAACAGGGGAGGACAGCCCCAGCATTTT
TRBJ2-3,-,-,TRBV7-6,CASSPRGTDTQYF,TGTGCCAGCAGCCCCCGGGGGACAGATACGCAGTATTTT
TRBJ1-2,TRBD1,-,TRBV6-5,CASSKLGQGELTF,TGTGCCAGCAGTAAACTCGGACAGGGGGAGTTGACCTTC
TRBJ2-2,-,few,TRBV7-8,CASTPLLNTGELFF,TGTGCCAGTACCCCTCTCCTGAACACCGGGGAGCTGTTTTTT
TRBJ1-5,-,few,TRBV7-2,CASSLEAFPNQPQHF,TGTGCCAGCAGCTTAGAGGCTTTCCCTAATCAGCCCCAGCATTTT
TRBJ2-3,TRBD2,-,TRBV2,CASRKIAGATDTQYF,TGTGCCAGCAGGAAAATAGCGGGGGCCACAGATACGCAGTATTTT
TRBJ2-1,-,-,TRBV10-2,CASSVQDEQFF,TGCGCCAGCAGTGTACAGGATGAGCAGTTCTTC
TRBJ1-4,-,-,TRBV7-9,CASSSFATNEKLFF,TGTGCCAGCAGCTCCTTCGCAACTAATGAAAAACTGTTTTTT
TRBJ2-2,TRBD2,few,TRBV19,CASIPAGAGELFF,TGTGCCAGTATCCCAGCGGGAGCCGGGGAGCTGTTTTTT
TRBJ1-3,TRBD1,few,TRBV14,CASSLRDRAGSGNTIYF,TGTGCCAGCAGCCTCCGGGACAGGGCCGGCTCTGGAAACACCATATATTTT
TRBJ2-1,-,few,TRBV14,CASSHGHEQFF,TGTGCCAGCAGCCATGGGCATGAGCAGTTCTTC
TRBJ2-5,-,-,TRBV7-7,CASSRDYQETQYF,TGTGCCAGCAGCCGGGACTACCAAGAGACCCAGTACTTC
TRBJ2-1,TRBD2,-,TRBV5-1,CASSFQRDHEQFF,TGCGCCAGCAGCTTCCAGCGGGACCATGAGCAGTTCTTC
TRBJ2-3,TRBD2,-,TRBV5-1,CASSPTAGADTQYF,TGCGCCAGCAGCCCCACAGCGGGGGCGGATACGCAGTATTTT
TRBJ1-1,TRBD1,few,TRBV7-9,CASSLASGQRTEAFF,TGTGCCAGCAGCTTAGCTTCGGGACAGCGTACTGAAGCTTTCTTT
TRBJ2-6,TRBD1,-,TRBV5-4,CASSSSRDRGPGANVLTF,TGTGCCAGCAGCTCGTCCCGGGACAGGGGGCCCGGGGCCAACGTCCTGACTTTC
TRBJ2-1,TRBD1,few,TRBV7-2,CASRGSHGRTGADEQFF,TGTGCCAGCAGGGGTTCCCACGGCCGGACAGGGGCGGATGAGCAGTTCTTC
TRBJ1-1,-,-,TRBV5-6,CASSIGTYEAFF,TGTGCCAGCAGCATAGGGACTTACGAAGCTTTCTTT
TRBJ2-1,TRBD2,few,TRBV11-2,CASREGGGALEQFF,TGTGCCAGCAGGGAGGGCGGGGGAGCTCTTGAGCAGTTCTTC
TRBJ2-7,-,few,TRBV20-1,CSASREWGQYF,TGCAGTGCTAGCAGGGAATGGGGGCAGTACTTC
TRBJ2-1,TRBD1,-,TRBV7-2,CASSRGQGGSEQFF,TGTGCCAGCAGCAGGGGACAGGGGGGAAGTGAGCAGTTCTTC
TRBJ2-5,-,many,TRBV10-3,CAIRQGETQYF,TGTGCCATCAGGCAGGGAGAGACCCAGTACTTC
TRBJ2-2,TRBD1,-,TRBV2,CASSGSTGYTGELFF,TGTGCCAGCAGTGGATCGACAGGGTACACCGGGGAGCTGTTTTTT
TRBJ1-1,-,-,TRBV5-6,CASSFVVGKNTEAFF,TGTGCCAGCAGCTTTGTTGTAGGAAAGAACACTGAAGCTTTCTTT
TRBJ2-5,TRBD2,-,TRBV4-2,CASSASSGPQETQYF,TGTGCCAGCAGCGCGTCTAGCGGTCCTCAAGAGACCCAGTACTTC
TRBJ2-7,-,few,TRBV29-1,CSVEYGEQYF,TGCAGCGTTGAATACGGGGAGCAGTACTTC
TRBJ2-7,-,-,TRBV28,CASRRGGTYEQYF,TGTGCCAGCAGACGGGGTGGGACCTACGAGCAGTACTTC
TRBJ2-7,TRBD2,once,TRBV7-9,CASSSLAGVSSYEQYF,TGTGCCAGCAGCTCCCTAGCGGGGGTTAGCTCCTACGAGCAGTACTTC
TRBJ2-1,-,-,TRBV7-2,CASSPDNEQFF,TGTGCCAGCAGCCCAGACAATGAGCAGTTCTTC
TRBJ2-7,-,many,TRBV7-2,CASSSLPRYEQYF,TGTGCCAGCAGCTCCCTGCCTAGGTACGAGCAGTACTTC
TRBJ2-7,-,once,TRBV30,CAWNQNGSPSGEQYF,TGTGCCTGGAATCAAAACGGATCCCCCTCGGGGGAGCAGTACTTC
TRBJ2-7,-,few,TRBV7-2,CASSRGQTYEQYF,TGTGCCAGCAGCCGCGGACAGACCTACGAGCAGTACTTC
TRBJ2-1,TRBD2,-,TRBV18,CASSPLAGVGNEQFF,TGTGCCAGCTCACCACTAGCGGGAGTGGGCAATGAGCAGTTCTTC
TRBJ2-7,-,many,TRBV7-9,CASSPGYEQYF,TGTGCCAGCAGCCCCGGATACGAGCAGTACTTC